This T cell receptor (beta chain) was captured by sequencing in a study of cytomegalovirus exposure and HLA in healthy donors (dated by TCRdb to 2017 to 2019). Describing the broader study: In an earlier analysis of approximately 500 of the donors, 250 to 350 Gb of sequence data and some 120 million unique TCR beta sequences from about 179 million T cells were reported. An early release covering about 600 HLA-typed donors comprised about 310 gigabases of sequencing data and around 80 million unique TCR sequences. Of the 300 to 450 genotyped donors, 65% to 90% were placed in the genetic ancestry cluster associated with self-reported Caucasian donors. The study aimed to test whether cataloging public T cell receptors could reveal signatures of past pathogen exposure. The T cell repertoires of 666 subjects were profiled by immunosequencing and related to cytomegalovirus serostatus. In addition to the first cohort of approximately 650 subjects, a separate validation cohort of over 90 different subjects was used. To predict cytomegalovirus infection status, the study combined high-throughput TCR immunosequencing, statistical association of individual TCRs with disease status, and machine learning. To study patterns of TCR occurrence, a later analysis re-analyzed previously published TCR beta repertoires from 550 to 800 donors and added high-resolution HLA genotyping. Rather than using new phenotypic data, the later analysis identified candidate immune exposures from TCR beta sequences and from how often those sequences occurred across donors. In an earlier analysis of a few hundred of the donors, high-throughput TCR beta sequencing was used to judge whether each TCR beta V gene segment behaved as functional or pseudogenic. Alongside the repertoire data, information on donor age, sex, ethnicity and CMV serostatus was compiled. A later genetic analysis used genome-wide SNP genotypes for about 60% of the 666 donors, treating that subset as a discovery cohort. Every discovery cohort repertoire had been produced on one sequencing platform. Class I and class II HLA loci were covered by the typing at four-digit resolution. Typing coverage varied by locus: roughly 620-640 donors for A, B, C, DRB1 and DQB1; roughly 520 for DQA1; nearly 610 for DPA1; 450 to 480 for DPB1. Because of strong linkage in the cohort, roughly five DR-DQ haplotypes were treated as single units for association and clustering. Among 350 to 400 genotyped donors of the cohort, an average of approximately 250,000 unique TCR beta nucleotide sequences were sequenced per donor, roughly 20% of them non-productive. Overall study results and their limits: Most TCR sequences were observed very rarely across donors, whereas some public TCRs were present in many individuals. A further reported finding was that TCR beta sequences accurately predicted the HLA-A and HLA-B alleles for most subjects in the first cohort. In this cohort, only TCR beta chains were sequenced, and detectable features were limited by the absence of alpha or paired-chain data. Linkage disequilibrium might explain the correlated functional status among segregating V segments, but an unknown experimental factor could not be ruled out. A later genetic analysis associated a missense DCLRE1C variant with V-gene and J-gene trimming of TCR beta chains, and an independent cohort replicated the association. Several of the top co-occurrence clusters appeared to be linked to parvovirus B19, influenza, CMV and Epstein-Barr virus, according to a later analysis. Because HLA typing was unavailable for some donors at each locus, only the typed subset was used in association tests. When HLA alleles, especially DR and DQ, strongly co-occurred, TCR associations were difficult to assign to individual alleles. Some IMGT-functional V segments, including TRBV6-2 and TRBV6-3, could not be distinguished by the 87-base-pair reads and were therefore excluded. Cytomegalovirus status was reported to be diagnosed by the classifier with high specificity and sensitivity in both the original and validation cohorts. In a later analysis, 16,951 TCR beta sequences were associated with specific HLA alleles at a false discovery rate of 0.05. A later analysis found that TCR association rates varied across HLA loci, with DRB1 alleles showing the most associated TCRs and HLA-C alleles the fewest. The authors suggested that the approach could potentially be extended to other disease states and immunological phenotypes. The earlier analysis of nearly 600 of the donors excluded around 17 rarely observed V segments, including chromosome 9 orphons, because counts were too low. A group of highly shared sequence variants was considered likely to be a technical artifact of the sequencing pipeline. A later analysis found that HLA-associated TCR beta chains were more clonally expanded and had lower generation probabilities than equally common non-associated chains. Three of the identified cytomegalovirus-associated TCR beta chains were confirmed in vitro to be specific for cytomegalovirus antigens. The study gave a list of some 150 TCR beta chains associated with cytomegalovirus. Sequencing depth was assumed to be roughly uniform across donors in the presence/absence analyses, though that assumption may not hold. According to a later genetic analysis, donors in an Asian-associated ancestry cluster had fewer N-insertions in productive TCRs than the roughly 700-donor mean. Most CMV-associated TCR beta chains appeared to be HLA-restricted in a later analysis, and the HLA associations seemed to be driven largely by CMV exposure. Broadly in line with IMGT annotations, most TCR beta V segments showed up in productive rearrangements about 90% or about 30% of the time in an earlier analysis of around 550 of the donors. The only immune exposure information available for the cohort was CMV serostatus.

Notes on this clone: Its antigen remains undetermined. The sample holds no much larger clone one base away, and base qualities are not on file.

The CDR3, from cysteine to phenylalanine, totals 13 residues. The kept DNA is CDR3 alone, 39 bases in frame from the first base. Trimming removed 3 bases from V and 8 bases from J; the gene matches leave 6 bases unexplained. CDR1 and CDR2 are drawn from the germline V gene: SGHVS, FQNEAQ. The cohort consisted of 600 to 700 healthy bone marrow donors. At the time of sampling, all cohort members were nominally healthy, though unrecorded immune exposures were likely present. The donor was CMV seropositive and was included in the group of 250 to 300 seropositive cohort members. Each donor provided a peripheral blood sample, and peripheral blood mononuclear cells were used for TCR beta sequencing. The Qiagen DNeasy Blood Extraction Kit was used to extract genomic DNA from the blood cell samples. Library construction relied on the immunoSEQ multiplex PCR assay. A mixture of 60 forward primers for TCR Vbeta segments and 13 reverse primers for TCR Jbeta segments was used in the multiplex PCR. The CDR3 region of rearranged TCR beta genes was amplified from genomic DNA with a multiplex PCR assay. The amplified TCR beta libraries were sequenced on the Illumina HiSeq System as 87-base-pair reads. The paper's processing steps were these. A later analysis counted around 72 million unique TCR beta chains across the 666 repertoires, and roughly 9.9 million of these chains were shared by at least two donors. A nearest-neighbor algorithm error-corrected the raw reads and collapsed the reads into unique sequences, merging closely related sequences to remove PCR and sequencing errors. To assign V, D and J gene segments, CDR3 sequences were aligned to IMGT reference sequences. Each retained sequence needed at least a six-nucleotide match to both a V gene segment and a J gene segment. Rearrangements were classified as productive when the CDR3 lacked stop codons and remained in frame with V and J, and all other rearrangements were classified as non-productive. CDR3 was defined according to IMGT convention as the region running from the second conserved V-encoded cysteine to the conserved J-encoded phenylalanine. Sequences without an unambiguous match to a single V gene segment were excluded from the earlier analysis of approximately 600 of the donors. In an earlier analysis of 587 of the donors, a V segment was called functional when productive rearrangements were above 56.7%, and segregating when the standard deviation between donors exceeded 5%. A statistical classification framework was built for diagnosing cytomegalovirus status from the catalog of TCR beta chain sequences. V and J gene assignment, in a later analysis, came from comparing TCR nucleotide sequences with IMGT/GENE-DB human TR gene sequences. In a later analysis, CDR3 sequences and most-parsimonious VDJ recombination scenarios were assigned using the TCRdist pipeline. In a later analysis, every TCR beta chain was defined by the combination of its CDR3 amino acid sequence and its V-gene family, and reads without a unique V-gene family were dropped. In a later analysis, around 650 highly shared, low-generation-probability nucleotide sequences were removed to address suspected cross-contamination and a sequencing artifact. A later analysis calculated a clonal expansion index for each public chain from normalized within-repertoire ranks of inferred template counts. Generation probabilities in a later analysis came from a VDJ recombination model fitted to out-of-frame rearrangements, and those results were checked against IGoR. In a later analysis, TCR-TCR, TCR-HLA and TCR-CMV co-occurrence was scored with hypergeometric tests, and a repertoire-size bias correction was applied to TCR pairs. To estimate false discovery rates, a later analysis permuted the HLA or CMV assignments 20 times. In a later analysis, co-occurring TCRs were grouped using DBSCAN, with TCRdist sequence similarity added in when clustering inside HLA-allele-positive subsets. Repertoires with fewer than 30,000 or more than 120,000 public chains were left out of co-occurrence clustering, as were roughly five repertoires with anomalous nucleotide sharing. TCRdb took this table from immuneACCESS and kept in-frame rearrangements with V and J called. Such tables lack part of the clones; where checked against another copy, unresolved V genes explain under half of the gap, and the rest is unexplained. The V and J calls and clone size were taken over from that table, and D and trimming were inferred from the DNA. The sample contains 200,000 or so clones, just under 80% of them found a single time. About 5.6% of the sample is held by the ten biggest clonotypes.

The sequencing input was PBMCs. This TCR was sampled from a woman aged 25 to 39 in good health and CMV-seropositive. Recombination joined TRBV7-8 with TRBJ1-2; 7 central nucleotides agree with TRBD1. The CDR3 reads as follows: CASSFGTDVGYTF. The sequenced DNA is TGTGCCAGCAGCTTTGGGACAGACGTGGGCTACACCTTC. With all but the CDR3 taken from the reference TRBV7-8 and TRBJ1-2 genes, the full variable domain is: GAGVSQSPRYKVAKRGQDVALRCDPISGHVSLFWYQQALGQGPEFLTYFQNEAQLDKSGLPSDRFFAERPEGSVSTLKIQRTQQEDSAVYLCASSFGTDVGYTFGSGTRLTVV.